This T cell receptor (beta chain) was observed in a study of Tregs in tolerant kidney transplant recipients. Points on this clone: Antigen specificity is unknown.

Trimming stripped 8 bases from V and 1 base from J, with 14 bases between. The CDR3 loop spans 15 amino acids. The V gene's germline CDR1 is SNHLY and CDR2 FYNNEI. The assay was immunoSEQ multiplex PCR, and TCRdb's table has in-frame clones only and misses some. The sample holds fewer than 80,000 clones, roughly nine tenths seen once. Unstimulated regulatory T cells (CD4+CD25+CD127-), CD4+CD25- non-regulatory cells, CD4 and CD8 cells were FACS-sorted from thawed PBMCs. Whole-study results and caveats: In tolerant patients, donor-specific Tregs outgrew total Tregs, suggesting antigen-driven expansion.

The chain joins TRBV2 to TRBJ2-2; a weak D match, TRBD2 (6 bases). The receptor comes from a human donor who received a combined kidney and bone marrow transplant. Sample: CD4+ T cells from blood, taken before the transplant. The CDR3 region is CASSPEGGNTGELFF. CDR3 nucleotide sequence: TGTGCCAGCTCCCCAGAGGGAGGGAACACCGGGGAGCTGTTTTTT.